The rows below give T cell receptor beta chains drawn from one sample of a study of blood T cell repertoires in COVID-19. Some clones are missing from TCRdb's copy, which holds only in-frame ones; the method was immunoSEQ multiplex PCR. The sample carries some 170,000 clones, about 87% recorded once. The sequencing input was peripheral blood. These receptor sequences come from a woman aged 70-85 years with COVID-19, enrolled during active disease. Both conserved end residues are trimmed from each CDR3.

v_call	j_call	cdr3_aa
TRBV6-4	TRBJ2-3	ASSLEEGDTQY
TRBV7-2	TRBJ1-2	ASSPWTGFNYGYT
TRBV7-9	TRBJ2-2	ASSSPDRMNTGELF
TRBV4-1	TRBJ2-3	ASSQDSVPDTQY
TRBV9	TRBJ2-2	ASSVGSGNTGELF
TRBV11-2	TRBJ1-5	ASSLGQANQPQH
TRBV18	TRBJ1-4	ASSDQGSHEKLF
TRBV7-9	TRBJ2-3	ASLQSVGGGTDTQY
TRBV9	TRBJ2-2	ASSVGGQLNTGELF
TRBV5-6	TRBJ2-1	ASSWDFDPNEQF
TRBV2	TRBJ1-2	ASRDREHYGYT
TRBV6-2/TRBV6-3	TRBJ1-1	ASSYATEAF
TRBV5-1	TRBJ1-2	ASSTDGQGHGYT
TRBV27	TRBJ2-5	ASSFIGGGQVEGQNQETQY
TRBV20-1	TRBJ2-7	SASLTTGGNDEQY
TRBV5-1	TRBJ2-2	ASSLTAATGELF
TRBV19	TRBJ1-3	ASGGQIGNTIY
TRBV6-2/TRBV6-3	TRBJ2-1	ASSYTGEQF
TRBV4-3	TRBJ2-7	ASSQDYGLAGDEQY
TRBV19	TRBJ1-5	ASSIRGSNQPQH
TRBV5-6	TRBJ2-1	ASSSRTSGSYNEQF
TRBV3-1/TRBV3-2	TRBJ1-5	ASSQGPGQTIAQH
TRBV19	TRBJ2-2	ASSTSGRAVGIGELF
TRBV30	TRBJ2-1	AWGSKRGYNEQF
TRBV28	TRBJ1-6	ASSKYPPLGHFEVSPLH
TRBV6-2/TRBV6-3	TRBJ2-4	ASSSNGAKNIQY
TRBV3-1/TRBV3-2	TRBJ2-1	ASSPTSVNEQF
TRBV6-1	TRBJ2-3	ASSDGLAKKDTQY
TRBV6-6	TRBJ2-1	ASGAGGPYNEQF
TRBV6-5	TRBJ1-2	ASSYSTRGYGYT
TRBV19	TRBJ1-5	ASSIAGGNQPQH
TRBV2	TRBJ1-4	ASSEDSGVPNEKLF
TRBV4-3	TRBJ1-6	ASRLESYNSPLH
TRBV28	TRBJ2-7	ASSSGTGVAYEQY
TRBV6-5	TRBJ1-3	ASSRTGDGNTIY
TRBV7-9	TRBJ1-2	ASSLVEVNYGYT
TRBV28	TRBJ1-6	ASIADRGGNSPLH
TRBV11-3	TRBJ2-3	ASSGRQGAPTDTQY
TRBV2	TRBJ1-5	ASSGGYSNQPQH
TRBV7-9	TRBJ2-1	ASSLVPGQGANEQF